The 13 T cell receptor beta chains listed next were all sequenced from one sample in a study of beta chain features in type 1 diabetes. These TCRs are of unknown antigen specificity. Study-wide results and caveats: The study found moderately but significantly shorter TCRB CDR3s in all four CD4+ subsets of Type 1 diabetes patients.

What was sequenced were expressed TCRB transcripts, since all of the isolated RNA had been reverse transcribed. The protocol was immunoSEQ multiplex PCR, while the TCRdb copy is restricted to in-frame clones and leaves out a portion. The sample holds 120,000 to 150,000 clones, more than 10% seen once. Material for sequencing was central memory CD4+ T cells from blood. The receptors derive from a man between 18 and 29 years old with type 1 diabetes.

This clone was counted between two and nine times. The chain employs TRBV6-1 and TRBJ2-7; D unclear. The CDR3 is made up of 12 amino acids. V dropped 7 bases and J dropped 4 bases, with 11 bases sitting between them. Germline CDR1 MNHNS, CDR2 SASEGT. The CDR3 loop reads CASTLPTYEQYF. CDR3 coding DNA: TGTGCCAGCACACTCCCGACTTACGAGCAGTACTTC.

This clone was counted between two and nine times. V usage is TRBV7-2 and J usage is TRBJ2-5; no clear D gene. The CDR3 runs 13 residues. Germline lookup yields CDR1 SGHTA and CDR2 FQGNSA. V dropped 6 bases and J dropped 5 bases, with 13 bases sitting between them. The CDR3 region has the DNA TGTGCCAGCAGGCCTTACCTGGAGGAGACCCAGTACTTC. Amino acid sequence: CASRPYLEETQYF.

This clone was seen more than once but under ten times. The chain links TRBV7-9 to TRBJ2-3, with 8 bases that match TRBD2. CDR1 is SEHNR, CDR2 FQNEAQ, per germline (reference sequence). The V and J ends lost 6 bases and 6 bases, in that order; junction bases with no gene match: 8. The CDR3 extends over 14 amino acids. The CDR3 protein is CASRPGGPRDTQYF. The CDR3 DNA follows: TGTGCCAGCAGACCGGGGGGGCCGAGGGATACGCAGTATTTT. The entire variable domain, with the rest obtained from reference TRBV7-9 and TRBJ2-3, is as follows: DTGVSQNPRHKITKRGQNVTFRCDPISEHNRLYWYRQTLGQGPEFLTYFQNEAQLEKSRLLSDRFSAERPKGSFSTLEIQRTEQGDSAMYLCASRPGGPRDTQYFGPGTRLTVL.

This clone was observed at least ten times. The CDR3: CASSLSGTATNEKLFF. The CDR3 DNA is TGCGCCAGCAGCTTGTCCGGGACAGCAACTAATGAAAAACTGTTTTTT. This chain links TRBV5-1 with TRBJ1-4; TRBD1 matches at 7 bases. The CDR3 runs to 16 residues. V trimming: 1 base; J trimming: 0 bases; junction bases outside the gene matches: 3. Germline V gene data show CDR1 as SGHRS and CDR2 as YFSETQ.

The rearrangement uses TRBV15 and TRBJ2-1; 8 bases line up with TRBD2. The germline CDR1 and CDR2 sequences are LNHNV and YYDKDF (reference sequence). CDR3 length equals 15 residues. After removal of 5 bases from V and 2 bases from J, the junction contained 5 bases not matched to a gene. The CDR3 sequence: CATSSAGAPYNEQFF. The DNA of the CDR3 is TGTGCCACCAGCTCAGCGGGGGCCCCCTACAATGAGCAGTTCTTC.

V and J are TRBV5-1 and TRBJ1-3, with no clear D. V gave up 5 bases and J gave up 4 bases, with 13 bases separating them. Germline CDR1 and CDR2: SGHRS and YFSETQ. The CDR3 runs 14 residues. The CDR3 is CASREGNGGNTIYF. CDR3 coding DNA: TGCGCCAGCAGGGAGGGCAACGGAGGAAACACCATATATTTT.

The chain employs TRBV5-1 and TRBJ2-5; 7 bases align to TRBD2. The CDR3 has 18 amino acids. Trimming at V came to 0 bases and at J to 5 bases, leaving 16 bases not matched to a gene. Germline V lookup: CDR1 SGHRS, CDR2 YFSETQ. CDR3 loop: CASSLGARPEASGETQYF. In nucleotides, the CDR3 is TGCGCCAGCAGCTTGGGAGCGAGGCCGGAGGCTAGCGGTGAGACCCAGTACTTC.

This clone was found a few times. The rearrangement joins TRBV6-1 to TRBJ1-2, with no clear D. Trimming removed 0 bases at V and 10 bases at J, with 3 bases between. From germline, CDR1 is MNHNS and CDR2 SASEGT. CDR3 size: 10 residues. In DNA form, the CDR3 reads TGTGCCAGCAGTGAAGCAACCTACACCTTC. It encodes CASSEATYTF.

The CDR3 nucleotides are TGTGCCAGCAGTTTCCGACAGTCCTATGGCTACACCTTC. It specifies CASSFRQSYGYTF. The chain is built from TRBV27 and TRBJ1-2, with a weak D call TRBD1 (5 bases). CDR1 MNHEY and CDR2 SMNVEV come from the germline V gene (reference sequence). This CDR3 has 13 amino acids. V was shortened by 3 bases and J by 4 bases, with 9 bases between the two germline ends.

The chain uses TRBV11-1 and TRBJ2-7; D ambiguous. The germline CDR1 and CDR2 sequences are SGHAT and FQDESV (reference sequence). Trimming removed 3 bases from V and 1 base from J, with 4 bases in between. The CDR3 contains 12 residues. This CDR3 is CASSLWSYEQYF. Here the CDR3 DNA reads TGTGCCAGCAGCTTGTGGTCCTACGAGCAGTACTTC.

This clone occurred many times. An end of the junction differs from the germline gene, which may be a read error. The CDR3 spells CASSPGDGSTDTQYF. The CDR3 bases are TGTGCTAGCAGCCCCGGGGACGGGAGCACAGATACGCAGTATTTT. The genes are TRBV7-7 and TRBJ2-3; D tentatively reads TRBD1 or TRBD2 (5 bases each). Germline CDR1 and CDR2: SSHAT and FNYEAQ (reference sequence). This CDR3 region has 15 residues.

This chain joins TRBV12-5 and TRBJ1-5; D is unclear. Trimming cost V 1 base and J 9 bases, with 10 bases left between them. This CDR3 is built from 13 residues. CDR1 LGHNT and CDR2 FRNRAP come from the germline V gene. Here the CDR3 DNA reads TGTGCTAGTGGTTTGGATTCTATTGGGCCCCAGCATTTT. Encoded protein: CASGLDSIGPQHF. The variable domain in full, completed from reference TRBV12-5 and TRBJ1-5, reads DARVTQTPRHKVTEMGQEVTMRCQPILGHNTVFWYRQTMMQGLELLAYFRNRAPLDDSGMPKDRFSAEMPDATLATLKIQPSEPRDSAVYFCASGLDSIGPQHFGDGTRLSIL.

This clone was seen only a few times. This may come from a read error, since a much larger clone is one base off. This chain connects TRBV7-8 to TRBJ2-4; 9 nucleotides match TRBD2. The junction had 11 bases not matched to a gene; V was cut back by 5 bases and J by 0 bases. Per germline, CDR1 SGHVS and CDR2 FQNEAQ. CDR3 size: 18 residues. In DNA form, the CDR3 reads TGTGCCAGCAGCCAGCGGGCGGCGGGGGGGGTAGCCAAAAACATTCAGTACTTC. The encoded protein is CASSQRAAGGVAKNIQYF.